These 22 T cell receptor beta chains came from one sample sequenced in a study of cytomegalovirus exposure and HLA in healthy donors. In the PCR, 60 Vbeta and 13 Jbeta primers were used. Profiling relied on immunoSEQ multiplex PCR, and the TCRdb table lists in-frame clones only, not all of them. There are under 130,000 clones in the sample; 60% to 70% occur only once, and roughly 3% lies in the top ten. The sample taken for sequencing was PBMCs. The origin of the receptors is a woman aged 45-65 years in good health and CMV-seronegative.

This clone appeared a single time. V is TRBV12-5 and J is TRBJ2-5; 9 bases match TRBD1. Germline V gene sequence: CDR1 LGHNT, CDR2 FRNRAP. The CDR3 spans 15 residues. With 5 bases clipped from V and 1 base from J, the junction kept 5 bases outside the gene matches. Here the CDR3 DNA reads TGTGCTAGTGGTCTCGGGACAGGGCTCCAAGAGACCCAGTACTTC. The encoded protein is CASGLGTGLQETQYF.

V is TRBV6-6 and J is TRBJ2-5, with 11 bases fitting TRBD2. This CDR3 spans 16 amino acids. V gave up 5 bases and J gave up 2 bases; unmatched junction bases: 7. The germline V gene encodes CDR1 MNHNY and CDR2 SVGAGI (reference sequence). CDR3 in amino acids: CASSKEGTSGQETQYF. The CDR3, as DNA: TGTGCCAGCAGTAAGGAGGGGACTAGCGGACAAGAGACCCAGTACTTC.

The rearrangement links TRBV10-3 to TRBJ1-1, with a possible D match to TRBD1 (5 bases). Germline loops: CDR1 ENHRY, CDR2 SYGVKD. CDR3 size: 13 residues. V was clipped by 2 bases and J by 4 bases, with 8 bases between them. As DNA, the CDR3 is TGTGCCATCAGTGAGCGGACAAGCACTGAAGCTTTCTTT. This sequence encodes CAISERTSTEAFF.

This clone turned up a few times. This chain links TRBV18 with TRBJ2-1; D is unclear. With 3 bases removed from V and 6 bases from J, the gap between germline ends came to 9 bases. The CDR3 runs to 13 residues. The V gene's germline CDR1 is KGHSH and CDR2 LQKENI. This CDR3 reads CASSPLTGNEQFF. The CDR3 DNA reads TGTGCCAGCTCACCTTTGACGGGCAATGAGCAGTTCTTC.

The chain uses TRBV5-4 and TRBJ2-1; 8 bases align to TRBD2. V shed 4 bases, J shed 0 bases, and the junction held 3 bases outside the gene matches. CDR1 is SGHNT and CDR2 is YYREEE in the germline V gene (reference sequence). The CDR3 length is 15 residues. CDR3 sequence reads: CASSRSGSSYNEQFF. For the CDR3, the DNA is TGTGCCAGCAGCCGGAGCGGGAGCTCCTACAATGAGCAGTTCTTC.

This clone came up once. The CDR3 nucleotides read TGCAGCAGTAGACAGGGGCCTGGGAACTATGGCTACACCTTC. This encodes CSSRQGPGNYGYTF. The genes are TRBV29-1 and TRBJ1-2; TRBD1 matches 8 bases. This CDR3 spans 14 amino acids. Germline V gene data show CDR1 as SQVTM and CDR2 as ANQGSEA. J lost 2 bases, V lost 8 bases, and 10 bases had no gene match.

The genes are TRBV10-2 and TRBJ2-1, with 9 bases matching TRBD2. Per the germline V gene, CDR1 is WSHSY and CDR2 is SAAADI. With 8 bases clipped from V and 0 bases from J, the junction kept 5 bases outside the gene matches. This CDR3 has 15 amino acids. As DNA, the CDR3 is TGCGCCAGCTGGACTAGCGTGAACTCCTACAATGAGCAGTTCTTC. Protein: CASWTSVNSYNEQFF.

The rearrangement joins TRBV7-7 to TRBJ2-2; 8 bases agree with TRBD2. The ends lost 5 bases at V and 8 bases at J; junction bases unmatched: 13. Germline CDR1 and CDR2: SSHAT and FNYEAQ (reference sequence). This CDR3 has 16 residues. The CDR3 DNA follows: TGTGCCAGCAGCGGTTCCGGGACTAGTATTGCTGGGGAGCTGTTTTTT. Protein product: CASSGSGTSIAGELFF.

This clone occurred a few times. The gene calls are TRBV6-6 and TRBJ1-1, with D possibly matching TRBD1 (6 bases). Per the germline V gene, CDR1 is MNHNY and CDR2 is SVGAGI (reference sequence). CDR3 length: 12 amino acids. V was clipped by 6 bases and J by 7 bases, with 12 bases between them. The CDR3 loop reads CASSLGGGEAFF. DNA for the CDR3: TGTGCCAGCAGCCTAGGGGGGGGTGAAGCTTTCTTT.

This clone was seen a single time. The genes are TRBV25-1 and TRBJ2-1; 10 positions agree with TRBD2. Germline CDR1 reads MGHDK; CDR2 reads SYGVNS. Trimming cost V 8 bases and J 6 bases; bases outside gene matches: 10. The CDR3 sequence is 15 residues long. CDR3 amino acids: CASVSGLAGVNEQFF. The CDR3 DNA sequence: TGTGCCAGCGTGTCGGGGCTAGCGGGAGTCAATGAGCAGTTCTTC.

The chain links TRBV4-2 to TRBJ2-3; 13 bases are a match to TRBD2. The CDR3 has 18 amino acids. Looked up from germline, CDR1 is LGHNA and CDR2 is YNFKEQ. V lost 8 bases to trimming and J lost 1 base; unmatched junction nucleotides: 12. The CDR3 loop reads CASRPGLAGPSGTDTQYF. Here the CDR3 DNA reads TGTGCCAGCCGCCCGGGACTAGCGGGACCTTCAGGCACAGATACGCAGTATTTT.

This clone came up a few times. V usage is TRBV2 and J usage is TRBJ2-5; a weak D match, TRBD2 (5 bases). V was shortened by 4 bases and J by 5 bases, with 17 bases between the two germline ends. Germline CDR1 reads SNHLY; CDR2 reads FYNNEI. The CDR3 covers 15 residues. The CDR3 DNA reads TGTGCCAGCAGTGGAGTAACTAGGAGCGGCGAGACCCAGTACTTC. Encoded protein: CASSGVTRSGETQYF.

The chain recombines TRBV15 with TRBJ2-3; 7 nucleotides agree with TRBD1. This CDR3 spans 14 amino acids. Germline CDR1 reads LNHNV; CDR2 reads YYDKDF (reference sequence). With 4 bases clipped from V and 2 bases from J, the junction kept 3 bases outside the gene matches. The CDR3 nucleotides are TGTGCCACCAGCATCGGGACAGTCACAGATACGCAGTATTTT. Protein sequence: CATSIGTVTDTQYF.

This clone was seen more than once but under ten times. This chain joins TRBV18 and TRBJ2-1, with D perhaps TRBD2 (6 bases). V was pared by 0 bases and J by 4 bases, with 16 bases between. The germline V gene has CDR1 KGHSH and CDR2 LQKENI. The CDR3 consists of 17 residues. CDR3 coding DNA: TGTGCCAGCTCACCACCCATCGCTAGCGCTAGTTACAATGAGCAGTTCTTC. Amino acid sequence: CASSPPIASASYNEQFF.

The rearrangement links TRBV7-2 to TRBJ1-1, with unresolved D. V lost 2 bases, J lost 4 bases, and 11 bases lay in between. The V gene's germline CDR1 is SGHTA and CDR2 FQGNSA. This CDR3 contains 14 residues. CDR3 region: CASSLYSSGTEAFF. DNA for the CDR3: TGTGCCAGCAGCTTATATTCTTCGGGCACTGAAGCTTTCTTT.

This chain joins TRBV4-1 and TRBJ2-7; weak D call: TRBD2 (6 bases). Trimming took off 4 bases at V and 3 bases at J, with 16 bases between the two ends. This CDR3 has 15 amino acids. The germline gives CDR1 MGHRA, CDR2 YSYEKL. In DNA form, the CDR3 reads TGCGCCAGCAGCCTAGAGACTAGTTCGGGCTACGAGCAGTACTTC. This sequence encodes CASSLETSSGYEQYF.

The chain recombines TRBV28 with TRBJ1-2; 8 nucleotides agree with TRBD1. V lost 2 bases to trimming and J lost 2 bases; unmatched junction nucleotides: 13. Germline V lookup: CDR1 MDHEN, CDR2 SYDVKM. The CDR3 is 18 residues long. The CDR3 bases are TGTGCCAGCAGTTTAATTGGCCGATGGGGACAGGTGAACTATGGCTACACCTTC. The encoded protein is CASSLIGRWGQVNYGYTF.

The chain employs TRBV5-1 and TRBJ2-2, with D maybe TRBD1 (5 bases). The V end was cut by 5 bases, the J end by 4 bases, with 9 bases between. The length of the CDR3 is 13 residues. In germline, CDR1 is SGHRS, CDR2 YFSETQ. This CDR3 is CASSYDSTGELFF. The CDR3, as DNA: TGCGCCAGCAGTTACGACAGCACCGGGGAGCTGTTTTTT.

The rearrangement uses TRBV29-1 and TRBJ2-3; TRBD2 matches at 11 bases. This CDR3 spans 16 amino acids. V was clipped by 1 base and J by 1 base; unmatched bases: 4. In germline, CDR1 is SQVTM, CDR2 ANQGSEA. This CDR3 reads CSVEGPTSGGTDTQYF. CDR3 DNA sequence: TGCAGCGTTGAAGGCCCGACTAGCGGGGGCACAGATACGCAGTATTTT.

This clone has just a few counts. In DNA form, the CDR3 reads TGTGCCAGCAGCCATGCGGCGGGCAGGCAGTTCTTC. Protein product: CASSHAAGRQFF. This chain links TRBV7-9 with TRBJ2-1, with D possibly matching TRBD2 (5 bases). The CDR3 loop spans 12 amino acids. Trimming removed 5 bases from V and 12 bases from J, with 14 bases in between. Germline CDR1 reads SEHNR; CDR2 reads FQNEAQ (reference sequence).

The chain has TRBV5-6 and TRBJ1-1; 7 bases are a match to TRBD1. This CDR3 has 17 residues. The germline V gene has CDR1 SGHDT and CDR2 YYEEEE. V was pared by 4 bases and J by 3 bases, with 15 bases of the junction left unmatched. The CDR3 reads CASSTEGQRYRDTEAFF. In DNA form, the CDR3 reads TGTGCCAGCAGCACCGAGGGACAGCGGTACCGGGACACTGAAGCTTTCTTT. Complete variable domain (other parts from reference TRBV5-6 and TRBJ1-1): DAGVTQSPTHLIKTRGQQVTLRCSPKSGHDTVSWYQQALGQGPQFIFQYYEEEERQRGNFPDRFSGHQFPNYSSELNVNALLLGDSALYLCASSTEGQRYRDTEAFFGQGTRLTVV.

This rearrangement joins TRBV30 to TRBJ1-2; TRBD1 is a possible D gene (5 bases). The germline V gene encodes CDR1 GTSNPN and CDR2 SVGIG (reference sequence). V lost 4 bases and J 8 bases, leaving 17 bases between the germline ends. The CDR3 loop spans 13 amino acids. This CDR3 reads CAWIWGGDAGYTF. In DNA, the CDR3 is TGTGCCTGGATTTGGGGGGGGGACGCCGGCTACACCTTC.